Following are 29 T cell receptor beta chains from one sample sequenced in a study of T cell responses to AZD1222 COVID-19 vaccine. Data came from immunoSEQ multiplex PCR; TCRdb stores just in-frame clones and leaves some out. Among about 120,000 clones listed, roughly nine tenths were seen once. The sample consisted of peripheral blood, taken on day 0 of AZD1222 vaccination. The source is an adult in good health.

The genes are TRBV5-6 and TRBJ2-1, with a weak D call TRBD2 (5 bases). Germline loops: CDR1 SGHDT, CDR2 YYEEEE. This CDR3 contains 15 residues. The ends were cut back, 0 bases at V and 9 bases at J, with 16 bases in the middle. In DNA form, the CDR3 reads TGTGCCAGCAGCTTGGACCCCCAACTAGTAGGTGAGCAGTTCTTC. Its translation is CASSLDPQLVGEQFF.

This clone was found a few times. The chain carries TRBV5-1 and TRBJ2-7, with 10 bases matching TRBD1. The junction had 5 bases not matched to a gene; V was cut back by 0 bases and J by 2 bases. Germline lookup yields CDR1 SGHRS and CDR2 YFSETQ. The CDR3 loop spans 16 amino acids. DNA for the CDR3: TGCGCCAGCAGCTTGGGGGACAGGGGCTCTACCTACGAGCAGTACTTC. This sequence encodes CASSLGDRGSTYEQYF. Full variable domain (remainder filled in from reference TRBV5-1 and TRBJ2-7): KAGVTQTPRYLIKTRGQQVTLSCSPISGHRSVSWYQQTPGQGLQFLFEYFSETQRNKGNFPGRFSGRQFSNSRSEMNVSTLELGDSALYLCASSLGDRGSTYEQYFGPGTRLTVT.

The rearrangement links TRBV5-1 to TRBJ2-2; D gene ambiguous. Trimming shortened V by 0 bases and J by 1 base, and 7 bases separated the two germline ends. Germline loops: CDR1 SGHRS, CDR2 YFSETQ. The CDR3 has 15 residues. CDR3 bases: TGCGCCAGCAGCTTGGGTCAGTTGAACACCGGGGAGCTGTTTTTT. This translates into CASSLGQLNTGELFF.

The CDR3 loop reads CASSRTSGSYEQYF. The CDR3 DNA sequence: TGTGCCAGCAGCAGGACTAGCGGGAGCTACGAGCAGTACTTC. The gene calls are TRBV6-5 and TRBJ2-7, with 13 bases lining up with TRBD2. Germline-derived CDR1 and CDR2 are MNHEY and SVGAGI. After removal of 6 bases from V and 3 bases from J, the junction contained 2 bases not matched to a gene. This CDR3 is built from 14 residues.

The gene calls are TRBV5-4 and TRBJ1-6; 12 bases are shared with TRBD1. The CDR3 contains 14 residues. Germline CDR1 SGHNT, CDR2 YYREEE (reference sequence). J gave up 10 bases and V 5 bases, and 4 bases lay outside the gene matches. CDR3 in amino acids: CASRRDRGQSPLHF. The CDR3 DNA is TGTGCCAGCAGGAGGGACAGGGGGCAATCACCCCTCCACTTT.

The chain recombines TRBV3-1 (or the pseudogene TRBV3-2) with TRBJ2-2; TRBD1 aligns across 9 bases. CDR3 length: 15 residues. Germline trimming cut 5 bases from V and 7 bases from J; bases unmatched to any gene: 8. Germline values: CDR1 LGHDT, CDR2 YNNKEL (reference sequence). CDR3 sequence reads: CASSYGTGFGGELFF. The DNA of the CDR3 is TGTGCCAGCAGCTACGGGACAGGGTTTGGCGGGGAGCTGTTTTTT.

The CDR3 is CASSLAATGVDGYTF. CDR3 DNA sequence: TGTGCCAGCAGCTTGGCCGCGACAGGGGTTGATGGCTACACCTTC. This chain connects TRBV5-5 to TRBJ1-2; TRBD1 matches at 8 bases. The CDR3 is 15 residues long. The germline V gene encodes CDR1 SGHKS and CDR2 YYEKEE (reference sequence). V lost 0 bases to trimming and J lost 6 bases; unmatched junction nucleotides: 7.

This chain uses TRBV7-9 with TRBJ1-5; D gene ambiguous. There are 14 residues in the CDR3. V was pared by 0 bases and J by 3 bases, with 6 bases between. Germline V gene lookup returns CDR1 SEHNR and CDR2 FQNEAQ (reference sequence). The CDR3 spells CASSLAGDNQPQHF. In DNA, the CDR3 is TGTGCCAGCAGCTTAGCTGGGGACAATCAGCCCCAGCATTTT. The full variable domain, in which reference TRBV7-9 and TRBJ1-5 provide the parts outside the CDR3, is DTGVSQNPRHKITKRGQNVTFRCDPISEHNRLYWYRQTLGQGPEFLTYFQNEAQLEKSRLLSDRFSAERPKGSFSTLEIQRTEQGDSAMYLCASSLAGDNQPQHFGDGTRLSIL.

The J gene is TRBJ1-1, the V gene TRBV6-5; D unclear. Germline-derived CDR1 and CDR2 are MNHEY and SVGAGI. The V end was cut by 6 bases, the J end by 4 bases, with 15 bases between. The length of the CDR3 is 14 residues. CDR3 sequence (DNA): TGTGCCAGCAGGGGTGGGTCGTGGGGCACTGAAGCTTTCTTT. Its protein product is CASRGGSWGTEAFF.

The chain links TRBV7-2 to TRBJ1-2; D might be TRBD1 (5 bases). Trimming shortened V by 3 bases and J by 3 bases, and 8 bases separated the two germline ends. Germline V gives CDR1 SGHTA, CDR2 FQGNSA. The CDR3 length is 13 residues. The CDR3 spells CASSFARDYGYTF. The CDR3 nucleotides are TGTGCCAGCAGCTTTGCCAGGGACTATGGCTACACCTTC.

J is TRBJ2-5 and V is TRBV28; no reliable D call. Germline V gene data show CDR1 as MDHEN and CDR2 as SYDVKM. V was trimmed by 4 bases and J by 5 bases, leaving 8 bases between them. The CDR3 is 12 residues long. The CDR3: CASSSVQETQYF. The CDR3, as DNA: TGTGCCAGCAGTTCAGTCCAGGAGACCCAGTACTTC.

This clone was observed a few times. The chain has TRBV24-1 and TRBJ1-5; 7 nucleotides line up with TRBD1. Trimming cost V 3 bases and J 2 bases; bases outside gene matches: 9. Germline V gene data show CDR1 as KGHDR and CDR2 as SFDVKD. This CDR3 spans 17 amino acids. CDR3 residues: CATSDNGTGEGNQPQHF. Here the CDR3 DNA reads TGTGCCACCAGTGATAATGGCACAGGGGAAGGCAATCAGCCCCAGCATTTT.

The gene calls are TRBV24-1 and TRBJ2-1; D is perhaps TRBD2 (6 bases). CDR1 is KGHDR and CDR2 is SFDVKD in the germline V gene. The V end was cut by 10 bases, the J end by 1 base, with 13 bases between. The CDR3 runs to 14 residues. The CDR3 DNA reads as TGTGCCACTAGGGGCGGGGAGTCCTACAATGAGCAGTTCTTC. It translates to CATRGGESYNEQFF.

J is TRBJ2-7 and V is TRBV28; no clear D gene. The V gene lost 7 bases and the J gene lost 2 bases, with 12 bases spanning the gap. CDR3 length: 13 residues. Germline CDR1 MDHEN, CDR2 SYDVKM. The CDR3 is CASTQDRTYEQYF. DNA of the CDR3: TGTGCCAGCACCCAGGACCGTACCTACGAGCAGTACTTC.

The chain joins TRBV27 to TRBJ2-5, with 7 positions matching TRBD2. The CDR3 loop spans 18 amino acids. Germline values: CDR1 MNHEY, CDR2 SMNVEV (reference sequence). V gave up 3 bases and J gave up 5 bases; unmatched junction bases: 18. The DNA of the CDR3 is TGTGCCAGCAGTTTCTCCCGAATGGCTAGCGGAAGGCCGGAGACCCAGTACTTC. Translating it yields CASSFSRMASGRPETQYF.

This clone was seen just once. V gene TRBV28 combines with J gene TRBJ2-2; perhaps D is TRBD1 or TRBD2 (5 bases each). This CDR3 region has 16 residues. V lost 6 bases, J lost 4 bases, and 18 bases lay in between. Per the germline V gene, CDR1 is MDHEN and CDR2 is SYDVKM. For the CDR3, the DNA is TGTGCCAGCAGCCAGGCCTCGGGGACCTTCACCGGGGAGCTGTTTTTT. Amino acids: CASSQASGTFTGELFF.

This clone has a handful of counts. The chain recombines TRBV27 with TRBJ2-2; 8 bases are shared with TRBD1. The V gene's germline CDR1 is MNHEY and CDR2 SMNVEV (reference sequence). This CDR3 region has 16 residues. Losses at the gene ends were 5 bases for V and 6 bases for J; bases not matched to a gene: 11. This CDR3 is CASSPRDRRRPGELFF. For the CDR3, the DNA is TGTGCCAGCAGTCCGCGGGACAGGAGGAGACCCGGGGAGCTGTTTTTT.

V usage is TRBV28 and J usage is TRBJ1-2; no definite D call. From germline, CDR1 is MDHEN and CDR2 SYDVKM. Trimming removed 2 bases from V and 8 bases from J, with 18 bases in between. This CDR3 region has 15 residues. The chain's CDR3 is CASSLSRPPMEGYTF. CDR3 DNA: TGTGCCAGCAGTTTAAGCCGCCCCCCTATGGAGGGCTACACCTTC.

This chain joins TRBV19 and TRBJ2-1; D is possibly TRBD2 (6 bases). The CDR3 has 18 residues. Germline V gives CDR1 LNHDA, CDR2 SQIVND (reference sequence). V was clipped by 7 bases and J by 5 bases, with 27 bases between them. In DNA, the CDR3 is TGTGCCAGTAAGTCGGCGGTACCTAGTGGGAGGCGGAACAATGAGCAGTTCTTC. Amino acids: CASKSAVPSGRRNNEQFF.

The genes are TRBV20-1 and TRBJ2-7; 12 bases map to TRBD1. Germline CDR1 is DFQATT and CDR2 is SNEGSKA (reference sequence). The CDR3 extends over 14 amino acids. V trimming: 3 bases; J trimming: 7 bases; junction bases outside the gene matches: 7. Here the CDR3 DNA reads TGCAGTGCTAGTCCGGGACAGGGGGCTGATGAGCAGTACTTC. Its translation: CSASPGQGADEQYF.

The gene calls are TRBV19 and TRBJ1-2; TRBD1 is a possible D gene (5 bases). CDR3 length: 16 amino acids. V was trimmed by 5 bases and J by 1 base, leaving 17 bases between them. The germline V gene encodes CDR1 LNHDA and CDR2 SQIVND (reference sequence). The DNA of the CDR3 is TGTGCCAGTAGTGCGACAGTGACGAGGGGTAACTATGGCTACACCTTC. Its translation is CASSATVTRGNYGYTF. Filled out from reference TRBV19 and TRBJ1-2, the complete variable domain reads DGGITQSPKYLFRKEGQNVTLSCEQNLNHDAMYWYRQDPGQGLRLIYYSQIVNDFQKGDIAEGYSVSREKKESFPLTVTSAQKNPTAFYLCASSATVTRGNYGYTFGSGTRLTVV.

This chain joins TRBV28 and TRBJ1-2, with 8 positions matching TRBD1. Germline lookup yields CDR1 MDHEN and CDR2 SYDVKM. Unmatched junction bases numbered 7, after V lost 6 bases and J lost 7 bases. The CDR3 runs 13 residues. The CDR3 sequence: CASRETGAVGYTF. In nucleotides, the CDR3 is TGTGCCAGCAGAGAGACAGGGGCGGTTGGCTACACCTTC.

CDR3 bases: TGTGCCAGCAGCGTAGGACACCGGGGGGCGTTAGAAGAGACCCAGTACTTC. Encoded protein: CASSVGHRGALEETQYF. The genes are TRBV9 and TRBJ2-5, with D possibly TRBD2 on 7 matching bases. The CDR3 covers 17 residues. Trimming took 0 bases from V and 3 from J, leaving 18 bases between them. Germline assignment: CDR1 SGDLS and CDR2 YYNGEE.

This clone was detected only once. CDR3 residues: CAWDAGLSNQPQHF. Here the CDR3 DNA reads TGTGCCTGGGACGCGGGGCTTTCCAATCAGCCCCAGCATTTT. The rearrangement links TRBV30 to TRBJ1-5; possible D gene TRBD1, 5 bases. Looked up from germline, CDR1 is GTSNPN and CDR2 is SVGIG (reference sequence). The CDR3 extends over 14 amino acids. Trimming pared 5 bases from V and 3 bases from J, leaving 14 bases between. Based on the CDR3 plus reference TRBV30 and TRBJ1-5, the full variable domain is SQTIHQWPATLVQPVGSPLSLECTVEGTSNPNLYWYRQAAGRGLQLLFYSVGIGQISSEVPQNLSASRPQDRQFILSSKKLLLSDSGFYLCAWDAGLSNQPQHFGDGTRLSIL.

The chain carries TRBV21-1 and TRBJ2-2; the table's D call of TRBD1 was not tested on the DNA. TRBV21-1 is termed a pseudogene. This CDR3 has 15 amino acids. The CDR3 loop reads CAVQGLKGRTGELFF. The CDR3 DNA reads as TGTGCCGTACAGGGCCTGAAAGGTCGGACCGGGGAGCTGTTTTTT.

This sequence joins TRBV19 and TRBJ2-3; 9 bases fit TRBD1. CDR1 and CDR2 from the germline V gene are LNHDA and SQIVND (reference sequence). The CDR3 runs 15 residues. V shed 6 bases and J 3 bases; nucleotides not matched to a gene: 7. In nucleotides, the CDR3 is TGTGCCAGTAGCATCACAGGGGGCGAGACAGATACGCAGTATTTT. Translated: CASSITGGETDTQYF.

The chain links TRBV9 to TRBJ1-1; D is unclear. V lost 0 bases, J lost 3 bases, and 6 bases lay in between. Germline V lookup: CDR1 SGDLS, CDR2 YYNGEE. The CDR3 totals 13 residues. The DNA for the CDR3 is TGTGCCAGCAGCGTAGATGTGGACACTGAAGCTTTCTTT. Translation gives CASSVDVDTEAFF.

This clone was found many times. This chain connects TRBV12-3 or TRBV12-4 to TRBJ1-5; TRBD1 is a possible D gene (6 bases). V was cut by 8 bases and J by 3 bases, with 11 bases left in between. The CDR3 totals 13 residues. The CDR3 region has the DNA TGTGCCAGCGGCGGACAGAACAATCAGCCCCAGCATTTT. This encodes CASGGQNNQPQHF.

V usage is TRBV20-1 and J usage is TRBJ2-1; TRBD1 or TRBD2 may be the D gene (5 bases each). The CDR3 runs to 10 residues. V was pared by 7 bases and J by 11 bases, with 12 bases between. Per germline, CDR1 DFQATT and CDR2 SNEGSKA (reference sequence). The DNA for the CDR3 is TGCAGTGGATCCGGGACCCAGCAGTTCTTC. This gives the protein CSGSGTQQFF.